This TCR beta chain was captured by sequencing in a study of T cells in tuberculosis. The wider study: CD1B tetramers identified T cells specific for mycobacterial lipid GMM.

After thawing and overnight rest, PBMC were stained with GMM-loaded CD1B tetramer, viability dye and anti-CD3 for sorting. The CD1B tetramers carried C32 glucose monomycolate purified from Rhodococcus equi. CD14-expressing monocytes were removed from PBMC before cryopreservation and sorting. Germline V gene sequence: CDR1 SGHNT, CDR2 YYREEE (reference sequence). The CDR3 is 16 residues long. V was pared by 2 bases and J by 5 bases, with 7 bases of the junction left unmatched. TCRdb's table, derived via immunoSEQ multiplex PCR, lists solely in-frame clones and lacks some. The sample includes some 60,000 clones, 81% seen only once; the top ten take 9.5% to 15%.

Sequences were obtained from CD1b-GMM tetramer-negative cells sorted from PBMCs. The TCR sequence derives from an adult woman with latent tuberculosis. The V call is TRBV5-4, the J call TRBJ2-1; TRBD2 aligns across 10 bases. The CDR3 coding sequence is TGTGCCAGCAGCTTCCCTAGCGGGAGAGTCGACAATGAGCAGTTCTTC. As protein: CASSFPSGRVDNEQFF. Together with reference TRBV5-4 and TRBJ2-1, the CDR3 gives the full variable domain: ETGVTQSPTHLIKTRGQQVTLRCSSQSGHNTVSWYQQALGQGPQFIFQYYREEENGRGNFPPRFSGLQFPNYSSELNVNALELDDSALYLCASSFPSGRVDNEQFFGPGTRLTVL.